The sample holds a few counts of the clone carrying this T cell receptor (beta chain). Its specificity is not known. The source of the sample is a study of post-analysis software for immune sequencing data. Study context: Patients with relapsing-remitting, secondary progressive and progressive-relapsing multiple sclerosis courses were all represented. Study-wide results and limits: F-measure co-clustering was strong for batch-matched samples. Normalized Chao1 diversity in multiple sclerosis patients fell significantly below that of controls. Five TRBV segments were more frequent in patients than controls; TRBV5-6, TRBV5-1 and TRBV20-1 belonged to this group.

CDR1 and CDR2 (germline): DFQATT, SNEGSKA (reference sequence). V trimming: 1 base; J trimming: 1 base; junction bases outside the gene matches: 3. CDR3 length equals 15 residues. TCR beta cDNA libraries had unique molecular identifiers. T cells, about 0.95 to 10 million of them, yielded roughly 550,000 cDNA molecules. TCRdb fed the PCR reads into MiXCR, producing one record per CDR3 protein. The repertoire consists of 740,000 or so distinct CDR3 sequences, with roughly half occurring once and the leading ten covering 4.6%. Sequences were obtained from blood. The clonotype was recovered from a girl between 5 and 17 years old with multiple sclerosis. The V gene is TRBV20-1, the J gene TRBJ2-7; 11 positions agree with TRBD2. CDR3 sequence (DNA): TGCAGTGCTAGAGGACTAGCGGGACAATCCTACGAGCAGTACTTC. It yields the protein CSARGLAGQSYEQYF.